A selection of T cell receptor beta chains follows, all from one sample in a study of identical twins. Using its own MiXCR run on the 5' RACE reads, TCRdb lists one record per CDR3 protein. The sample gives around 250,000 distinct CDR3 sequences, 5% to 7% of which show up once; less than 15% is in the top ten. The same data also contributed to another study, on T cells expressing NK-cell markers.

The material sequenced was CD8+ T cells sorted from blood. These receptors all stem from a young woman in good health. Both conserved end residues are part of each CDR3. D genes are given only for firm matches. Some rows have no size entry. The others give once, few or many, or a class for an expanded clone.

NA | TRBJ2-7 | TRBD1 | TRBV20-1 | TGCAGTGCTAGTGACAGGGAAAGCTCCTACGAGCAGTACTTC | CSASDRESSYEQYF
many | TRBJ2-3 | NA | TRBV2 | TGTGCCAGCAGTGAAGCGCTTGGAATCACAGATACGCAGTATTTT | CASSEALGITDTQYF
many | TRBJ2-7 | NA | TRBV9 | TGTGCCAGCAGCGGTCCATCCGCGGTCTACGAGCAGTACTTC | CASSGPSAVYEQYF
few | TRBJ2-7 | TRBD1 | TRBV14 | TGTGCCAGCAGCCAAGACGAAACAGGGGAATCCTACGAGCAGTACTTC | CASSQDETGESYEQYF
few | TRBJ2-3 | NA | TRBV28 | TGTGCCAGCAGTTACGGGATTGACACAGATACGCAGTATTTT | CASSYGIDTDTQYF
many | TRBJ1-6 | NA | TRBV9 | TGTGCCAGCAGCGGGGTGGGAGACGGATCAAATTCACCCCTCCACTTT | CASSGVGDGSNSPLHF
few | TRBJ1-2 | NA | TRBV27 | TGTGCCAGCAGGACCCACGACAGAAACTATGGCTACACCTTC | CASRTHDRNYGYTF
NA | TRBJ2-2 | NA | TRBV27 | TGTGCCAGCAGTTTAGTAGGGGCCGGGGAGCTGTTTTTT | CASSLVGAGELFF
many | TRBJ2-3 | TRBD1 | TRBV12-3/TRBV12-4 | TGTGCCAGCAGCCCTCAGGGGGTAAGGGCAGATACGCAGTATTTT | CASSPQGVRADTQYF
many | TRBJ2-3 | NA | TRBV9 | TGTGCCAGCAGCGCTAGCACAGATACGCAGTATTTT | CASSASTDTQYF
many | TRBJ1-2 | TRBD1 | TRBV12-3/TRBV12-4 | TGTGCCAGCAGTTTAGTTGGGACAGGGGATGGCTACACCTTC | CASSLVGTGDGYTF
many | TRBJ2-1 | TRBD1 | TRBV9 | TGTGCCAGCAGCCTGAAGTTGGGACAGGCGTACAATGAGCAGTTCTTC | CASSLKLGQAYNEQFF
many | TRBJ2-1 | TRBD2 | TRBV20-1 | TGCAGTGCTAACCCCCTAGCGGGGGCGAAGAGTAATGAGCAGTTCTTC | CSANPLAGAKSNEQFF
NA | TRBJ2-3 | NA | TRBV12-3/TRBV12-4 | TGTGCCAGCCATCCCCGGTACGGGAAAAGCACAGATACGCAGTATTTT | CASHPRYGKSTDTQYF
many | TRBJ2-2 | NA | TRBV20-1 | TGCAGTGCTAGTCCTGCGAACACCGGGGAGCTGTTTTTT | CSASPANTGELFF
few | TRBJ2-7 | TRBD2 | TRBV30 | TGTGCCTGGACTGAAGGACTAGCGGGAGCCGAGCAGTACTTC | CAWTEGLAGAEQYF
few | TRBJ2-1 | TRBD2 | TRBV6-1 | TGTGCCAGCAGGTCGGGACTACTCTCCTACAATGAGCAGTTCTTC | CASRSGLLSYNEQFF
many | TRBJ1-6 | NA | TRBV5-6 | TGTGCCAGCAGCTTGGATCGAGCACCCCTCCACTTT | CASSLDRAPLHF
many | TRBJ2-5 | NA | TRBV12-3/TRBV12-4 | TGTGCCAGCAGCTCCACACGGGGCAAGCAGACCCAGTACTTC | CASSSTRGKQTQYF
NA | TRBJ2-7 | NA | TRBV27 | TGTGCCAGCATCGGAGGGAACGAGCAGTACTTC | CASIGGNEQYF
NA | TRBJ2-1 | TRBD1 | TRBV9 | TGTGCCAGCAGCGCCGACAGGGTCCCCTACAATGAGCAGTTCTTC | CASSADRVPYNEQFF
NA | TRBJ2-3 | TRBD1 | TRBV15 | TGTGCCACCAGGCCGGGACAGGGGACAGATACGCAGTATTTT | CATRPGQGTDTQYF
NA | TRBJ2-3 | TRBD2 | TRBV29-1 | TGCAGCGCCGATGGCGGGAGGGATAGCACAGATACGCAGTATTTT | CSADGGRDSTDTQYF
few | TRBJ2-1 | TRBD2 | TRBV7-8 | TGTGCCAGCAGCTTACGAGCGGGAGGGTCCTACAATGAGCAGTTCTTC | CASSLRAGGSYNEQFF
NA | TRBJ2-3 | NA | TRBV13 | TGTGCCAGCAGGAGAGGAGCAGATACGCAGTATTTT | CASRRGADTQYF
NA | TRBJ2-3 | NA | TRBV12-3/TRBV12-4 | TGTGCCAGCACCAGAGGAGATACGCAGTATTTT | CASTRGDTQYF
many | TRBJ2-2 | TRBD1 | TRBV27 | TGTGCCAGCACCGTAGGGACAGGGGCGAACACCGGGGAGCTGTTTTTT | CASTVGTGANTGELFF
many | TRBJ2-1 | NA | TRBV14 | TGTGCCAGCAGCCAGGGCTTTACTAGCTTTGATGAGCAGTTCTTC | CASSQGFTSFDEQFF
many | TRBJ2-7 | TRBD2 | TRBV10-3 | TGTGCCATCAGTCCAACTAGCGACGGGAGCTACGAGCAGTACTTC | CAISPTSDGSYEQYF
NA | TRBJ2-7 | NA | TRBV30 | TGTGCCGGAACAGGTGCCTACGAGCAGTACTTC | CAGTGAYEQYF
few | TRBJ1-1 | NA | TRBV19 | TGTGCCAGTACTCCGGGACAAGTCCCAACGGCGGACATGGAAGCTTTCTTT | CASTPGQVPTADMEAFF
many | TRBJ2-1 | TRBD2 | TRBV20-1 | TGCAGTGCTAGAGTCCGACTAGCGGGATACAATGAGCAGTTCTTC | CSARVRLAGYNEQFF
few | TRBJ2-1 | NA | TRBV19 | TGTGCCAGTAGTATCGGCAGGGCGGCGAATGAGCAGTTCTTC | CASSIGRAANEQFF
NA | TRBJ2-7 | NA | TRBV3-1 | TGTGCCAGCAGCCAATTACAGAGCTACGAGCAGTACTTC | CASSQLQSYEQYF
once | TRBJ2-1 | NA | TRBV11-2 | TGTGCCAGCAGCTTAAGTGGGGGCATGAATCGGGAGCAGTTCTTC | CASSLSGGMNREQFF
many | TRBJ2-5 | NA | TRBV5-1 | TGCGCCAGCGTGTCCGGAGAGACCCAGTACTTC | CASVSGETQYF
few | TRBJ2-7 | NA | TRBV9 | TGTGCCAGCACCCCTGGGGCTTCCTACGAGCAGTACTTC | CASTPGASYEQYF
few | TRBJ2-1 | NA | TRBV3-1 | TGTGCCAGCAGCCTAAGCCTGGGGAGCTCCTACAATGAGCAGTTCTTC | CASSLSLGSSYNEQFF
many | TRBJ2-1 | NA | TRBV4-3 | TGCGCCAGCAGCCAAGGCCAATACGGAAATGAGCAGTTCTTC | CASSQGQYGNEQFF
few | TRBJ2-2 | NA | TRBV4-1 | TGCGCCAGCAGTCTCCAGGACGGGGAGCTGTTTTTT | CASSLQDGELFF
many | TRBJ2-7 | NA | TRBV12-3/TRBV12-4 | TGTGCCAGCAGGCTTGGGACCCTCCAGTACTTC | CASRLGTLQYF
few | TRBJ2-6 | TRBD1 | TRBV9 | TGTGCCAGCAGCGCTCTACTCGACAGGGAGACTGGTGGGGCCAACGTCCTGACTTTC | CASSALLDRETGGANVLTF
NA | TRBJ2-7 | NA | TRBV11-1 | TGTGCCAGCAAGGGGCGGGGAAATACCTACGAGCAGTACTTC | CASKGRGNTYEQYF
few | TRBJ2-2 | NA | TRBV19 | TGTGCCAGTAGTATCTGGACCTCCGGGGAGCTGTTTTTT | CASSIWTSGELFF
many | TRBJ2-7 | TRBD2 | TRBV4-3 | TGCGCCAGCAGCCGTGCACTAGCGGGAGGCGAGCAGTACTTC | CASSRALAGGEQYF
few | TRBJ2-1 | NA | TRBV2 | TGTGCCAGCACTTTAACCAATGAGCAGTTCTTC | CASTLTNEQFF
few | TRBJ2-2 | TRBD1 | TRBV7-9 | TGTGCCAACCAACTGCCGGGACAGACGAACACCGGGGAGCTGTTTTTT | CANQLPGQTNTGELFF
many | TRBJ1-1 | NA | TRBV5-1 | TGCGCCAGCAGCGCCCCCCCGGGACACCAGGACACTGAAGCTTTCTTT | CASSAPPGHQDTEAFF
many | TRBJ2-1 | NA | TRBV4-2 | TGTGCCAGCAGCCAAGACAGGAGCTCCTACAATGAGCAGTTCTTC | CASSQDRSSYNEQFF
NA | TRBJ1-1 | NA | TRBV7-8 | TGTGCCAGCAGCCGTCTCGGGACCCTTAACACTGAAGCTTTCTTT | CASSRLGTLNTEAFF
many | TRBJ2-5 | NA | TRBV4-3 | TGCGCCAGCAGCCAAAGTCTAGCGCTTTTAGAGACCCAGTACTTC | CASSQSLALLETQYF
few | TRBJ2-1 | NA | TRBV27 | TGTGCCAGCAGTTTTGTACAAAGCTACTACAATGAGCAGTTCTTC | CASSFVQSYYNEQFF
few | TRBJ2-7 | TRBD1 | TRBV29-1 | TGCAGCGTTGTCGACAGGGGAAAAACCTACGAGCAGTACTTC | CSVVDRGKTYEQYF
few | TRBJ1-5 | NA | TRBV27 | TGTGCCAGCAGTGCACGAGGGCTAAGGCAGCCCCAGCATTTT | CASSARGLRQPQHF
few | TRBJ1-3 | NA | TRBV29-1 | TGCAGCGCAAAAGCAGGGTCTGGGAACACCATATATTTT | CSAKAGSGNTIYF
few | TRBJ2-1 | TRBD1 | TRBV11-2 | TGTGCCAGCAGCTTCGAGGGGGCCACGGGTAATGAGCAGTTCTTC | CASSFEGATGNEQFF
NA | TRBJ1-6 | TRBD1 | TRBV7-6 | TGTGCCAGCAGCCAGGGACAGGGGGTTACAAAGAATTCACCCCTCCACTTT | CASSQGQGVTKNSPLHF
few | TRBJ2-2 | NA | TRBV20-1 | TGCAGTGCTAGAGATTGGTCATCGGGGGTAGCCGGGGAGCTGTTTTTT | CSARDWSSGVAGELFF
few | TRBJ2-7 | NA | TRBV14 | TGTGCCAGCAGCCAAGATCTCCCCCCGGACACCTACGAGCAGTACTTC | CASSQDLPPDTYEQYF